These T cell receptor beta chains were read from a single sample in a study of technical replicates of blood from several donors. Repertoires were generated with immunoSEQ multiplex PCR, while TCRdb's copy carries only in-frame clones and drops some. This table has roughly 66,000 clones, 86% appearing once. The sample consisted of PBMCs. The receptors were sampled from a human donor in good health. Some clones in this sample may be carry-over from other donors' samples. Both conserved end residues are part of each CDR3. Fields, in order: V gene, clone size, J gene, D gene, CDR3 DNA, CDR3 protein. D genes are given only for firm matches. Rows give clone size only sometimes, using once, few, many, or a class for an expanded clone.

v_gene: TRBV2; abundance: NA; j_gene: TRBJ2-1; d_gene: TRBD2; CDR3nt: TGTGCCAGCAAAGAGCGGGGGGGAGAGGATGAGCAGTTCTTC; CDR3aa: CASKERGGEDEQFF
v_gene: TRBV6-5; abundance: NA; j_gene: TRBJ1-2; d_gene: NA; CDR3nt: TGTGCCAGCAGTGAGTCCCGCTATGGCTACACCTTC; CDR3aa: CASSESRYGYTF
v_gene: TRBV18; abundance: NA; j_gene: TRBJ1-1; d_gene: NA; CDR3nt: TGTGCCAGCTCACCCAGGGGTCTGAGCACTGAAGCTTTCTTT; CDR3aa: CASSPRGLSTEAFF
v_gene: TRBV4-1; abundance: NA; j_gene: TRBJ2-3; d_gene: TRBD1; CDR3nt: TGCGCCAGCAGCCAAGATCCCGGACAGGGAGGCACAGATACGCAGTATTTT; CDR3aa: CASSQDPGQGGTDTQYF
v_gene: TRBV7-8; abundance: NA; j_gene: TRBJ1-2; d_gene: TRBD1; CDR3nt: TGTGCCAGCAGCTTAGAGGGGGCCTCCTATGGCTACACCTTC; CDR3aa: CASSLEGASYGYTF
v_gene: TRBV5-1; abundance: NA; j_gene: TRBJ2-2; d_gene: NA; CDR3nt: TGCGCCAGCAGCAGTAAACAGGGGAACACCGGGGAGCTGTTTTTT; CDR3aa: CASSSKQGNTGELFF
v_gene: TRBV9; abundance: NA; j_gene: TRBJ1-5; d_gene: NA; CDR3nt: TGTGCCAGCAGCGTAGGGGGGGGAGGGAATCAGCCCCAGCATTTT; CDR3aa: CASSVGGGGNQPQHF
v_gene: TRBV20-1; abundance: NA; j_gene: TRBJ2-7; d_gene: TRBD2; CDR3nt: TGCAGTGCCGGGGGGGTCCACGAGCAGTACTTC; CDR3aa: CSAGGVHEQYF
v_gene: TRBV18; abundance: NA; j_gene: TRBJ1-1; d_gene: TRBD1; CDR3nt: TGTGCCAGCTCTCCACCGAGACAGGGTCCATCGAACACTGAAGCTTTCTTT; CDR3aa: CASSPPRQGPSNTEAFF
v_gene: TRBV7-2; abundance: NA; j_gene: TRBJ2-7; d_gene: TRBD2; CDR3nt: TGTGCCAGCAGCTCCACGCGGGAGGTCGGCCTCGAGCAGTACTTC; CDR3aa: CASSSTREVGLEQYF
v_gene: TRBV6-4; abundance: few; j_gene: TRBJ2-2; d_gene: TRBD1; CDR3nt: TGTGCCAGCAGTGAACAGGGGACCGGGGAGCTGTTTTTT; CDR3aa: CASSEQGTGELFF
v_gene: TRBV5-6; abundance: NA; j_gene: TRBJ2-7; d_gene: TRBD2; CDR3nt: TGTGCCAGCAGCTTGGCCCCGCGGGGGGGCTCCTACGAGCAGTACTTC; CDR3aa: CASSLAPRGGSYEQYF
v_gene: TRBV28; abundance: NA; j_gene: TRBJ2-7; d_gene: NA; CDR3nt: TGTGCCAGCAGTCTACCTTCCGCGGGATCCTACGAGCAGTACTTC; CDR3aa: CASSLPSAGSYEQYF
v_gene: TRBV30; abundance: once; j_gene: TRBJ2-1; d_gene: NA; CDR3nt: TGTGCCTGGAGCACAGTCCATGAGCAGTTCTTC; CDR3aa: CAWSTVHEQFF
v_gene: TRBV11-2; abundance: NA; j_gene: TRBJ2-1; d_gene: NA; CDR3nt: TGTGCCAGCAGCTTAGCCAGTACCTACAATGAGCAGTTCTTC; CDR3aa: CASSLASTYNEQFF
v_gene: TRBV7-2; abundance: NA; j_gene: TRBJ1-4; d_gene: NA; CDR3nt: TGTGCCAGCAGCCGGCTCGGGTCAACTAATGAAAAACTGTTTTTT; CDR3aa: CASSRLGSTNEKLFF
v_gene: TRBV6-5; abundance: NA; j_gene: TRBJ2-2; d_gene: TRBD1; CDR3nt: TGTGCCAGCAGCCAGACAGGGGTGGGCACCGGGGAGCTGTTTTTT; CDR3aa: CASSQTGVGTGELFF
v_gene: TRBV5-4; abundance: NA; j_gene: TRBJ2-7; d_gene: TRBD1; CDR3nt: TGTGCCAGCCGAAAGGACAGGGGGTCCTACGAGCAGTACTTC; CDR3aa: CASRKDRGSYEQYF
v_gene: TRBV6-5; abundance: NA; j_gene: TRBJ2-4; d_gene: NA; CDR3nt: TGTGCCAGCAGTTCCGGGACACCCGAGGCCAAAAACATTCAGTACTTC; CDR3aa: CASSSGTPEAKNIQYF
v_gene: TRBV5-1; abundance: once; j_gene: TRBJ2-1; d_gene: NA; CDR3nt: TGCGCCAGCAGCTCCGGGACAAATTACAATGAGCAGTTCTTC; CDR3aa: CASSSGTNYNEQFF
v_gene: TRBV4-1; abundance: few; j_gene: TRBJ2-7; d_gene: NA; CDR3nt: TGCGCCAGCAGCCAAAATACCCCCGGGACAATATACTACGAGCAGTACTTC; CDR3aa: CASSQNTPGTIYYEQYF
v_gene: TRBV7-9; abundance: NA; j_gene: TRBJ2-5; d_gene: NA; CDR3nt: TGTGCCAGCAGCTTAGAAGGGGCCCGGCAATTAGAGACCCAGTACTTC; CDR3aa: CASSLEGARQLETQYF
v_gene: TRBV1; abundance: once; j_gene: TRBJ2-2; d_gene: NA; CDR3nt: TGCACCAGCAGCCAACTATTACCGGGACTACTCTTTATCGGGGAGCTGTTTTTT; CDR3aa: CTSSQLLPGLLFIGELFF
v_gene: TRBV6-1; abundance: once; j_gene: TRBJ1-2; d_gene: TRBD1; CDR3nt: TGTGCCAGCAAGCAGGGGGTTAGTGGCTACACCTTC; CDR3aa: CASKQGVSGYTF
v_gene: TRBV7-9; abundance: NA; j_gene: TRBJ2-5; d_gene: NA; CDR3nt: TGTGCCAGCAGCTTAGTTGGGGCGGTAGGAGAGACCCAGTACTTC; CDR3aa: CASSLVGAVGETQYF
v_gene: TRBV30; abundance: NA; j_gene: TRBJ2-5; d_gene: TRBD1; CDR3nt: TGTGCCTGGAGGACAGGGGCCCAAGAGACCCAGTACTTC; CDR3aa: CAWRTGAQETQYF
v_gene: TRBV29-1; abundance: NA; j_gene: TRBJ2-3; d_gene: TRBD2; CDR3nt: TGCAGCGTGGGGACTAGCGGGAGGCTTGATACGCAGTATTTT; CDR3aa: CSVGTSGRLDTQYF
v_gene: TRBV5-5; abundance: NA; j_gene: TRBJ1-4; d_gene: NA; CDR3nt: TGTGCCAGCAGCTTTGGGGTAGCGGTTGAAAAACTGTTTTTT; CDR3aa: CASSFGVAVEKLFF
v_gene: TRBV4-1; abundance: NA; j_gene: TRBJ2-7; d_gene: TRBD1; CDR3nt: TGCGCCAGCAGTTCCGGACAGGGTCCCTACGAGCAGTACTTC; CDR3aa: CASSSGQGPYEQYF
v_gene: TRBV14; abundance: NA; j_gene: TRBJ1-2; d_gene: NA; CDR3nt: TGTGCCAGCAGCACTCGGACAGCCTTCTATGGCTACACCTTC; CDR3aa: CASSTRTAFYGYTF
v_gene: TRBV7-9; abundance: NA; j_gene: TRBJ2-3; d_gene: TRBD1; CDR3nt: TGTGCCAGCAGCTCCAGGACAGGGGGCATGGGCACAGATACGCAGTATTTT; CDR3aa: CASSSRTGGMGTDTQYF